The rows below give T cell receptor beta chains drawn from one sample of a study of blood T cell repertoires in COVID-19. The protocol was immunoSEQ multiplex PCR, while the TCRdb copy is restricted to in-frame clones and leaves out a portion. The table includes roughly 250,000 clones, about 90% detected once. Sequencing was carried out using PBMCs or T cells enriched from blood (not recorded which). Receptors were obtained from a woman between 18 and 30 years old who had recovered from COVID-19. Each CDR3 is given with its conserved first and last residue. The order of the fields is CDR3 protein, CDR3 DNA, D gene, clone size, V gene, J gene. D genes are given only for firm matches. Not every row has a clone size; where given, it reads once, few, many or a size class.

CDR3 protein: CASTRGGPHNEQFF; CDR3 DNA: TGTGCCAGCACCCGTGGAGGGCCGCACAATGAGCAGTTCTTC; D gene: NA; clone size: few; V gene: TRBV7-9; J gene: TRBJ2-1
CDR3 protein: CASSIGQPNTEAFF; CDR3 DNA: TGTGCCAGCAGTATTGGACAGCCGAACACTGAAGCTTTCTTT; D gene: NA; clone size: NA; V gene: TRBV28; J gene: TRBJ1-1
CDR3 protein: CAISERMGGSYEQYF; CDR3 DNA: TGTGCCATCAGTGAGCGTATGGGGGGCTCCTACGAGCAGTACTTC; D gene: NA; clone size: NA; V gene: TRBV10-3; J gene: TRBJ2-7
CDR3 protein: CASSFGTGRAWEQYF; CDR3 DNA: TGTGCCAGCAGTTTTGGGACAGGGCGTGCCTGGGAGCAGTACTTC; D gene: TRBD1; clone size: NA; V gene: TRBV28; J gene: TRBJ2-7
CDR3 protein: CASSFGGVDTQYF; CDR3 DNA: TGTGCCAGCAGCTTCGGAGGGGTAGATACGCAGTATTTT; D gene: NA; clone size: NA; V gene: TRBV5-8; J gene: TRBJ2-3
CDR3 protein: CASSRNMNTEAFF; CDR3 DNA: TGCGCCAGCAGCCGTAATATGAACACTGAAGCTTTCTTT; D gene: NA; clone size: NA; V gene: TRBV5-1; J gene: TRBJ1-1
CDR3 protein: CASSRTGPTNEKLFF; CDR3 DNA: TGTGCCAGCAGCCGAACAGGTCCAACTAATGAAAAACTGTTTTTT; D gene: NA; clone size: NA; V gene: TRBV3-1/TRBV3-2; J gene: TRBJ1-4
CDR3 protein: CASSDTFPQGGALGETQYF; CDR3 DNA: TGTGCCAGCAGCGACACATTCCCACAAGGGGGGGCCCTGGGAGAGACCCAGTACTTC; D gene: NA; clone size: NA; V gene: TRBV6-2/TRBV6-3; J gene: TRBJ2-5
CDR3 protein: CASSLAPGGNEQFF; CDR3 DNA: TGTGCCAGCAGCTTGGCACCCGGGGGTAATGAGCAGTTCTTC; D gene: NA; clone size: few; V gene: TRBV5-4; J gene: TRBJ2-1
CDR3 protein: CASSPFSGTSGRNEQFF; CDR3 DNA: TGTGCCAGCAGCCCCTTCTCCGGGACTAGCGGGAGAAATGAGCAGTTCTTC; D gene: TRBD2; clone size: NA; V gene: TRBV9; J gene: TRBJ2-1
CDR3 protein: CASSVGVHTEAFF; CDR3 DNA: TGTGCCAGCAGCGTCGGGGTACACACTGAAGCTTTCTTT; D gene: NA; clone size: NA; V gene: TRBV9; J gene: TRBJ1-1
CDR3 protein: CASSLGMPGLAGLFNEQFF; CDR3 DNA: TGCGCCAGCAGCTTGGGTATGCCGGGACTAGCGGGATTGTTCAATGAGCAGTTCTTC; D gene: TRBD2; clone size: once; V gene: TRBV5-1; J gene: TRBJ2-1
CDR3 protein: CASSLTGVKGYTF; CDR3 DNA: TGTGCCAGTAGCTTGACAGGGGTGAAGGGCTACACCTTC; D gene: TRBD1; clone size: NA; V gene: TRBV19; J gene: TRBJ1-2
CDR3 protein: CASSLGSATNEKLFF; CDR3 DNA: TGTGCCAGCAGCTTAGGGAGTGCAACTAATGAAAAACTGTTTTTT; D gene: NA; clone size: NA; V gene: TRBV7-9; J gene: TRBJ1-4
CDR3 protein: CASSLRQGRTEAFF; CDR3 DNA: TGCGCCAGCAGCTTGCGACAGGGGAGAACTGAAGCTTTCTTT; D gene: TRBD1; clone size: few; V gene: TRBV5-1; J gene: TRBJ1-1
CDR3 protein: CASSLAKGAGGGAETQYF; CDR3 DNA: TGTGCCAGCAGCTTGGCCAAGGGGGCGGGAGGGGGTGCAGAGACCCAGTACTTC; D gene: TRBD2; clone size: NA; V gene: TRBV5-4; J gene: TRBJ2-5
CDR3 protein: CASSSQQGRFGEKLFF; CDR3 DNA: TGTGCCAGCAGCTCCCAACAGGGGCGGTTCGGTGAAAAACTGTTTTTT; D gene: TRBD1; clone size: NA; V gene: TRBV7-9; J gene: TRBJ1-4
CDR3 protein: CASSFLDRPSTDTQYF; CDR3 DNA: TGTGCCAGCAGCTTCCTGGACAGGCCAAGCACAGATACGCAGTATTTT; D gene: TRBD1; clone size: NA; V gene: TRBV5-4; J gene: TRBJ2-3
CDR3 protein: CASSSRPDSVYGYTF; CDR3 DNA: TGTGCCAGCAGTTCCCGCCCAGACAGTGTCTATGGCTACACCTTC; D gene: NA; clone size: NA; V gene: TRBV27; J gene: TRBJ1-2
CDR3 protein: CASSYWGDRGDGYTF; CDR3 DNA: TGTGCCAGCAGTTACTGGGGTGACAGGGGGGACGGCTACACCTTC; D gene: TRBD1; clone size: once; V gene: TRBV27; J gene: TRBJ1-2
CDR3 protein: CASSLVEGYEQYF; CDR3 DNA: TGTGCCAGCAGTTTAGTCGAGGGCTACGAGCAGTACTTC; D gene: NA; clone size: NA; V gene: TRBV12-3/TRBV12-4; J gene: TRBJ2-7
CDR3 protein: CASILDGKDANTIYF; CDR3 DNA: TGTGCCAGTATCCTAGACGGGAAGGACGCAAACACCATATATTTT; D gene: NA; clone size: NA; V gene: TRBV19; J gene: TRBJ1-3
CDR3 protein: CASSQSYEQYF; CDR3 DNA: TGTGCCAGCAGCCAATCGTACGAGCAGTACTTC; D gene: NA; clone size: few; V gene: TRBV14; J gene: TRBJ2-7
CDR3 protein: CASSHGMNTEAFF; CDR3 DNA: TGTGCCAGCAGTCACGGGATGAACACTGAAGCTTTCTTT; D gene: NA; clone size: NA; V gene: TRBV28; J gene: TRBJ1-1
CDR3 protein: CASSSVGRGGWYEQYF; CDR3 DNA: TGTGCCAGCAGCTCGGTTGGGCGCGGGGGCTGGTACGAGCAGTACTTC; D gene: NA; clone size: NA; V gene: TRBV11-3; J gene: TRBJ2-7
CDR3 protein: CSVPSPQGLSFGELFF; CDR3 DNA: TGCAGCGTTCCCTCGCCACAGGGGCTGTCATTCGGGGAGCTGTTTTTT; D gene: TRBD1; clone size: NA; V gene: TRBV29-1; J gene: TRBJ2-2
CDR3 protein: CASGFEQGAYGYTF; CDR3 DNA: TGTGCTAGTGGTTTCGAACAGGGGGCGTATGGCTACACCTTC; D gene: TRBD1; clone size: NA; V gene: TRBV12-5; J gene: TRBJ1-2
CDR3 protein: CASSLGLEKNIQYF; CDR3 DNA: TGTGCCAGCAGCTTGGGGCTAGAGAAAAACATTCAGTACTTC; D gene: NA; clone size: NA; V gene: TRBV5-6; J gene: TRBJ2-4
CDR3 protein: CASRWGDTEAFF; CDR3 DNA: TGTGCCAGTCGATGGGGGGATACTGAAGCTTTCTTT; D gene: NA; clone size: once; V gene: TRBV19; J gene: TRBJ1-1
CDR3 protein: CASSLAGGGYGYTF; CDR3 DNA: TGTGCCAGCAGCTTGGCAGGGGGCGGCTATGGCTACACCTTC; D gene: TRBD1; clone size: NA; V gene: TRBV11-1; J gene: TRBJ1-2
CDR3 protein: CASSLASGLAYEQYF; CDR3 DNA: TGTGCCAGCAGCTTAGCGAGCGGGTTGGCCTACGAGCAGTACTTC; D gene: NA; clone size: NA; V gene: TRBV11-3; J gene: TRBJ2-7
CDR3 protein: CASSLMGTGALGADGYTF; CDR3 DNA: TGTGCCAGCAGCTTAATGGGGACAGGGGCCTTAGGGGCGGATGGCTACACCTTC; D gene: TRBD1; clone size: NA; V gene: TRBV7-3; J gene: TRBJ1-2
CDR3 protein: CASTPLAGDAYEQYF; CDR3 DNA: TGTGCCAGCACCCCTCTAGCGGGAGACGCCTACGAGCAGTACTTC; D gene: TRBD2; clone size: NA; V gene: TRBV6-5; J gene: TRBJ2-7
CDR3 protein: CATSDSHRVQPQHF; CDR3 DNA: TGTGCCACCAGTGATTCCCACAGGGTACAGCCCCAGCATTTT; D gene: NA; clone size: NA; V gene: TRBV24-1; J gene: TRBJ1-5
CDR3 protein: CASSLDSGQGGYTF; CDR3 DNA: TGTGCCAGCAGCTTGGATTCAGGGCAGGGTGGCTACACCTTC; D gene: NA; clone size: NA; V gene: TRBV5-4; J gene: TRBJ1-2
CDR3 protein: CAISESRELAGANVLTF; CDR3 DNA: TGTGCCATCAGTGAGTCGAGGGAACTGGCTGGGGCCAACGTCCTGACTTTC; D gene: NA; clone size: NA; V gene: TRBV10-3; J gene: TRBJ2-6
CDR3 protein: CASSPHRLAGQETQYF; CDR3 DNA: TGTGCCAGCAGCCCACACCGACTAGCGGGGCAAGAGACCCAGTACTTC; D gene: TRBD2; clone size: once; V gene: TRBV5-4; J gene: TRBJ2-5
CDR3 protein: CASSQLRGGAVYGYTF; CDR3 DNA: TGTGCCAGCAGCCAACTGAGAGGGGGCGCAGTCTATGGCTACACCTTC; D gene: TRBD1; clone size: NA; V gene: TRBV3-1/TRBV3-2; J gene: TRBJ1-2
CDR3 protein: CASSPDREETQYF; CDR3 DNA: TGTGCCAGCAGCCCGGACAGGGAAGAGACCCAGTACTTC; D gene: TRBD1; clone size: NA; V gene: TRBV27; J gene: TRBJ2-5
CDR3 protein: CASSLRGGNEQFF; CDR3 DNA: TGTGCCAGCAGCCTAAGGGGGGGGAATGAGCAGTTCTTC; D gene: NA; clone size: NA; V gene: TRBV6-5; J gene: TRBJ2-1
CDR3 protein: CASSPGTAQEAFF; CDR3 DNA: TGTGCCAGCTCACCCGGGACAGCTCAAGAAGCTTTCTTT; D gene: TRBD1; clone size: NA; V gene: TRBV18; J gene: TRBJ1-1
CDR3 protein: CASSRPGTGGFEAFF; CDR3 DNA: TGTGCCAGCAGCCGTCCCGGGACAGGAGGTTTTGAAGCTTTCTTT; D gene: TRBD1; clone size: NA; V gene: TRBV3-1/TRBV3-2; J gene: TRBJ1-1
CDR3 protein: CASSRTGLDGYTF; CDR3 DNA: TGCGCCAGCAGCCGGACAGGGTTGGACGGCTACACCTTC; D gene: TRBD1; clone size: NA; V gene: TRBV4-1; J gene: TRBJ1-2
CDR3 protein: CASRRLAGSSGANVLTF; CDR3 DNA: TGTGCCAGCAGGAGACTAGCGGGTTCCTCTGGGGCCAACGTCCTGACTTTC; D gene: TRBD2; clone size: NA; V gene: TRBV2; J gene: TRBJ2-6
CDR3 protein: CSARNPETAFF; CDR3 DNA: TGCAGTGCTAGAAACCCGGAGACAGCTTTCTTT; D gene: NA; clone size: NA; V gene: TRBV20-1; J gene: TRBJ1-1
CDR3 protein: CASSQASRGQPQHF; CDR3 DNA: TGTGCCAGTAGTCAGGCCAGTCGGGGTCAGCCCCAGCATTTT; D gene: NA; clone size: NA; V gene: TRBV19; J gene: TRBJ1-5
CDR3 protein: CASSPGFLNEQFF; CDR3 DNA: TGTGCCAGCAGCCCGGGGTTCTTGAATGAGCAGTTCTTC; D gene: NA; clone size: NA; V gene: TRBV3-1/TRBV3-2; J gene: TRBJ2-1
CDR3 protein: CASSPPPGTGGYNSPLHF; CDR3 DNA: TGTGCCAGCAGTCCCCCACCCGGGACAGGGGGTTATAATTCACCCCTCCACTTT; D gene: TRBD1; clone size: NA; V gene: TRBV28; J gene: TRBJ1-6
CDR3 protein: CASSIAGTVNTEAFF; CDR3 DNA: TGTGCCAGTAGTATAGCGGGGACAGTGAACACTGAAGCTTTCTTT; D gene: TRBD1; clone size: NA; V gene: TRBV19; J gene: TRBJ1-1
CDR3 protein: CASSLGTGNTEAFF; CDR3 DNA: TGTGCCAGCAGCTTGGGGACAGGGAACACTGAAGCTTTCTTT; D gene: TRBD1; clone size: NA; V gene: TRBV5-5; J gene: TRBJ1-1
CDR3 protein: CASSDGQGSYGYTF; CDR3 DNA: TGTGCCAGCAGTGACGGACAGGGAAGCTATGGCTACACCTTC; D gene: TRBD1; clone size: NA; V gene: TRBV6-4; J gene: TRBJ1-2
CDR3 protein: CASSGGTVYGYTF; CDR3 DNA: TGTGCCAGCAGTGGCGGGACAGTCTATGGCTACACCTTC; D gene: TRBD1; clone size: NA; V gene: TRBV25-1; J gene: TRBJ1-2
CDR3 protein: CASSDRQEAWPQHF; CDR3 DNA: TGTGCCAGCTCAGACAGACAGGAGGCCTGGCCCCAGCATTTT; D gene: NA; clone size: NA; V gene: TRBV18; J gene: TRBJ1-5
CDR3 protein: CASSSWTTPNNYGYTF; CDR3 DNA: TGTGCCAGCAGTTCATGGACAACCCCTAATAACTATGGCTACACCTTC; D gene: NA; clone size: NA; V gene: TRBV28; J gene: TRBJ1-2
CDR3 protein: CASSLSGVRDSAPLHF; CDR3 DNA: TGTGCCAGCAGTTTATCTGGAGTCAGGGACAGCGCACCCCTCCACTTT; D gene: TRBD1; clone size: NA; V gene: TRBV27; J gene: TRBJ1-6